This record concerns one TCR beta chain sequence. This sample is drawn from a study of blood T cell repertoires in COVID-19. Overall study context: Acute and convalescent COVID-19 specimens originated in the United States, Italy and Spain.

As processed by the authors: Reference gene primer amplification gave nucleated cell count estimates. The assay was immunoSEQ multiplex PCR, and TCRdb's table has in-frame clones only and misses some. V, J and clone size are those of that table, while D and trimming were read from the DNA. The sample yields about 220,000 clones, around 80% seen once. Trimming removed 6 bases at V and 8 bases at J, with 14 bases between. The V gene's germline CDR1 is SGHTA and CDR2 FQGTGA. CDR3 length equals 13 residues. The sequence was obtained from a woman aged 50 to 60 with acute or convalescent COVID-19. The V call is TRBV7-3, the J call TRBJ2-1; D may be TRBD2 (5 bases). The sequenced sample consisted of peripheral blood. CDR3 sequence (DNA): TGTGCCAGCAGTCTCGGGCTGCGGGATGAGCAGTTCTTC. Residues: CASSLGLRDEQFF.